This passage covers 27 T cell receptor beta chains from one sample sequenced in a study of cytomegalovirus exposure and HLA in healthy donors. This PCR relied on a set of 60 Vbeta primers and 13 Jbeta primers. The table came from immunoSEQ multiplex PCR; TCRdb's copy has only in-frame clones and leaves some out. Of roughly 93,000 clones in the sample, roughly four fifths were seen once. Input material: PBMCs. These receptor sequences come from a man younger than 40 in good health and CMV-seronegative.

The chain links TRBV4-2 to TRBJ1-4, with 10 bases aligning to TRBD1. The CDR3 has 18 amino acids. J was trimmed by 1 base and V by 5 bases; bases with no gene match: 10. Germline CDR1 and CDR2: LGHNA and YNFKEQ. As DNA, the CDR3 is TGTGCCAGCAGCTCTCCGGGACAGGGGATGGGAACTAATGAAAAACTGTTTTTT. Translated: CASSSPGQGMGTNEKLFF.

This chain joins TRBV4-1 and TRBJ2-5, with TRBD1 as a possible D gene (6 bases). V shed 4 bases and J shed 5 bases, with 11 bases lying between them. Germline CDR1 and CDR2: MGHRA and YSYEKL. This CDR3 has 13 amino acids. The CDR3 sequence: CASSPTGMETQYF. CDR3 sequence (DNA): TGCGCCAGCAGCCCCACAGGGATGGAGACCCAGTACTTC.

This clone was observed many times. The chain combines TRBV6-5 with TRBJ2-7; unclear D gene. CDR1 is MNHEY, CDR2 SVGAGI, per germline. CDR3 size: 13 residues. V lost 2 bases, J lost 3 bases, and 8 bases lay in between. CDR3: CASSYNKYYEQYF. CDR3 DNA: TGTGCCAGCAGTTACAACAAATACTACGAGCAGTACTTC.

In DNA form, the CDR3 reads TGTGCCAGCAGTGATGAGCCCCCCTCTGGAAACACCATATATTTT. Translation: CASSDEPPSGNTIYF. The V call is TRBV2, the J call TRBJ1-3, with D hard to call. The CDR3 consists of 15 residues. In germline, CDR1 is SNHLY, CDR2 FYNNEI. The V end lost 3 bases, the J end lost 0 bases, and 9 bases lay between the germline ends.

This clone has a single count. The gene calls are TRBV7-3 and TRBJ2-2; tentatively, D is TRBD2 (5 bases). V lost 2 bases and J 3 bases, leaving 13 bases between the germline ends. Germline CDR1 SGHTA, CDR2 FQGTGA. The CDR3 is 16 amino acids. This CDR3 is CASSLVAGPDTGELFF. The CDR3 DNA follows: TGTGCCAGCAGCTTAGTGGCGGGTCCGGACACCGGGGAGCTGTTTTTT. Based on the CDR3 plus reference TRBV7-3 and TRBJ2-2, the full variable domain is GAGVSQTPSNKVTEKGKYVELRCDPISGHTALYWYRQSLGQGPEFLIYFQGTGAADDSGLPNDRFFAVRPEGSVSTLKIQRTERGDSAVYLCASSLVAGPDTGELFFGEGSRLTVL.

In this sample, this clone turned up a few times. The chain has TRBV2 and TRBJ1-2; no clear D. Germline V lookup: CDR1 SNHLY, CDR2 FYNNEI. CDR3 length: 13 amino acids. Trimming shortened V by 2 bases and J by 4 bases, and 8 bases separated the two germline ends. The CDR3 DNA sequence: TGTGCCAGCAGTGAACTCCCGTTCTATGGCTACACCTTC. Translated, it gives CASSELPFYGYTF. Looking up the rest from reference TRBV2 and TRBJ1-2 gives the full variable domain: EPEVTQTPSHQVTQMGQEVILRCVPISNHLYFYWYRQILGQKVEFLVSFYNNEISEKSEIFDDQFSVERPDGSNFTLKIRSTKLEDSAMYFCASSELPFYGYTFGSGTRLTVV.

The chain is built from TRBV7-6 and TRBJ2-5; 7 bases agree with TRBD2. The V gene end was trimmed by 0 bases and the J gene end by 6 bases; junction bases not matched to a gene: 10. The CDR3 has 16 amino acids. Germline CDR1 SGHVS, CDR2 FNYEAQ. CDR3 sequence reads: CASSLAPASGHQTQYF. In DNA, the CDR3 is TGTGCCAGCAGCTTAGCGCCGGCTAGCGGCCATCAGACCCAGTACTTC.

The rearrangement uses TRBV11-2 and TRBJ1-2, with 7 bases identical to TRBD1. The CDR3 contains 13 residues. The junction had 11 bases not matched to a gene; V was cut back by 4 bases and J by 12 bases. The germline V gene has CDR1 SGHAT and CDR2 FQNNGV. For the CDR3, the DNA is TGTGCCAGCAGCTACAAACGTACAGGGGAGAACACCTTC. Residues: CASSYKRTGENTF.

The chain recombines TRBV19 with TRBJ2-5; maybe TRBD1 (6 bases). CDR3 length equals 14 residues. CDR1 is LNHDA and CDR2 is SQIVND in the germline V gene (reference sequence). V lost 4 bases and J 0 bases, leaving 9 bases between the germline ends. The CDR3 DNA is TGTGCCAGTAGTACCTCAGGGGACCAAGAGACCCAGTACTTC. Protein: CASSTSGDQETQYF.

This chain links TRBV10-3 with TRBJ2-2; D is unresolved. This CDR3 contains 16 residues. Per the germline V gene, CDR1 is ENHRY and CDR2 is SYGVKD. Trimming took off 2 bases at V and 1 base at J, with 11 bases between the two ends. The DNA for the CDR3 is TGTGCCATCAGTGAGGGTCGGTCCGAGAACACCGGGGAGCTGTTTTTT. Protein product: CAISEGRSENTGELFF.

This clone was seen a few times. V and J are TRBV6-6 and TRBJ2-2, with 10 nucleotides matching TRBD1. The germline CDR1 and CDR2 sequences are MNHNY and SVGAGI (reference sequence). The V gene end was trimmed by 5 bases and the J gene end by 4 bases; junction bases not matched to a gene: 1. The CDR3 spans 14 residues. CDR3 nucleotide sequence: TGTGCCAGCAGTCGGGACAGGGGCACCGGGGAGCTGTTTTTT. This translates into CASSRDRGTGELFF.

The CDR3 DNA is TGTGCCAGTAGTAGGGCCTCGGCCTACACTGAAGCTTTCTTT. Protein sequence: CASSRASAYTEAFF. V gene TRBV19 combines with J gene TRBJ1-1; D call uncertain. The V end lost 4 bases, the J end lost 3 bases, and 12 bases lay between the germline ends. Germline values: CDR1 LNHDA, CDR2 SQIVND (reference sequence). This CDR3 contains 14 residues.

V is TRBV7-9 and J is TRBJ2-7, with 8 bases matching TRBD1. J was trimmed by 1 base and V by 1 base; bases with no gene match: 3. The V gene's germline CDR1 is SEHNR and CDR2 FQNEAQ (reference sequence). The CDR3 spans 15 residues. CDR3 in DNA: TGTGCCAGCAGCTTAGGGACAGGGTTTTCCTACGAGCAGTACGTC. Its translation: CASSLGTGFSYEQYV.

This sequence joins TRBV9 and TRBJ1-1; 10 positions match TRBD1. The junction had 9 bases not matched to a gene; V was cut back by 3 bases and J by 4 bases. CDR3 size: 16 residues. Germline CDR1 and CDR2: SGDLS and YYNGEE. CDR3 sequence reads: CASSEGTGARSTEAFF. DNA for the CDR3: TGTGCCAGCAGCGAGGGGACAGGGGCTCGGAGCACTGAAGCTTTCTTT.

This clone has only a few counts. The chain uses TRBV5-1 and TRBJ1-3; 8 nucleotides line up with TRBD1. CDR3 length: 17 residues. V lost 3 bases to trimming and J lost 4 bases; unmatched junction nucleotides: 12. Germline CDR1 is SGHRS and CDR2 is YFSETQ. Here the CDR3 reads CASSYTPGGAKGNTIYF. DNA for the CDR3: TGCGCCAGCAGCTACACTCCAGGGGGCGCGAAAGGAAACACCATATATTTT.

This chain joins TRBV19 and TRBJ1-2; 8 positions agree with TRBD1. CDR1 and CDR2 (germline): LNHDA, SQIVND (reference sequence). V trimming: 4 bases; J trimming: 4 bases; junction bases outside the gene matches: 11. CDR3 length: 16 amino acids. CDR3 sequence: CASSNLGQGGGYGYTF. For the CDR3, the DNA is TGTGCCAGTAGTAACCTCGGACAGGGCGGGGGCTATGGCTACACCTTC.

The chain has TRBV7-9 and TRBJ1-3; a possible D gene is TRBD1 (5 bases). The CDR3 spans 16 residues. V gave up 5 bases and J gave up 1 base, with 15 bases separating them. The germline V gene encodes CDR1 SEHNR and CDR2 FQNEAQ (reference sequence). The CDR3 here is CASSQGRGSSGNTIYF. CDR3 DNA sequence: TGTGCCAGCAGCCAAGGGAGGGGAAGTTCTGGAAACACCATATATTTT.

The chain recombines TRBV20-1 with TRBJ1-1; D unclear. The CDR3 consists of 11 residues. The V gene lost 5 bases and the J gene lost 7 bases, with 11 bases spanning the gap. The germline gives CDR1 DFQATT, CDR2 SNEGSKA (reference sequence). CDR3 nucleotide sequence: TGCAGTGCTGGAGGACGGAGTGAAGCTTTCTTT. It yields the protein CSAGGRSEAFF.

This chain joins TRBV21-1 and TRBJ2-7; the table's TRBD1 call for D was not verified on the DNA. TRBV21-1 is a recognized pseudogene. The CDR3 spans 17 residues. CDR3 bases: TGTGCCAGCAGCAAAGTTTGGACAGGGATCCTCTCCTACGAGCAGTACGTC. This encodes CASSKVWTGILSYEQYV.

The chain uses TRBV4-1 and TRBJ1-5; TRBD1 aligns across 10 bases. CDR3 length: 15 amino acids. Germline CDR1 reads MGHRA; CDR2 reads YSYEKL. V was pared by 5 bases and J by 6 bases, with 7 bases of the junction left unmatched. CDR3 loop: CASSLWTGGGQPQHF. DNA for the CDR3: TGCGCCAGCAGCTTGTGGACAGGGGGGGGTCAGCCCCAGCATTTT.

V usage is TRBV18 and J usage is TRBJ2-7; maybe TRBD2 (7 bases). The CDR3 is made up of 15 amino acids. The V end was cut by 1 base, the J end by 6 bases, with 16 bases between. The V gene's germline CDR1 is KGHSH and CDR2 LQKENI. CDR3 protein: CASSPLGGRSGEQYF. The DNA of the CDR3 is TGTGCCAGCTCACCACTCGGGGGGCGTTCGGGCGAGCAGTACTTC.

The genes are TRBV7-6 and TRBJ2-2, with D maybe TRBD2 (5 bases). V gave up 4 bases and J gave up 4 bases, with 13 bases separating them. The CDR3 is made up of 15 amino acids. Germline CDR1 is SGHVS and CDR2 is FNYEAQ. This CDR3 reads CASSSPGVGTGELFF. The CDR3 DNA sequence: TGTGCCAGCAGCTCGCCCGGGGTTGGCACCGGGGAGCTGTTTTTT.

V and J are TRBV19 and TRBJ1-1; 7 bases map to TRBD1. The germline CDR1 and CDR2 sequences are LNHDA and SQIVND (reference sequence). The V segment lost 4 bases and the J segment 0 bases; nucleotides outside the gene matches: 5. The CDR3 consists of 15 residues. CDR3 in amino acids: CASSKVGTVNTEAFF. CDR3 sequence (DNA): TGTGCCAGTAGTAAAGTTGGGACAGTGAACACTGAAGCTTTCTTT.

CDR3 protein: CASSTLEGGPSNQPQHF. Written as DNA, the CDR3 is TGTGCCAGCTCAACCCTGGAGGGGGGGCCGAGCAATCAGCCCCAGCATTTT. The chain is built from TRBV18 and TRBJ1-5, with a possible D match to TRBD1 (6 bases). CDR1 and CDR2 (germline): KGHSH, LQKENI. The V and J ends lost 5 bases and 1 base respectively, with 18 bases between them. The CDR3 sequence is 17 residues long.

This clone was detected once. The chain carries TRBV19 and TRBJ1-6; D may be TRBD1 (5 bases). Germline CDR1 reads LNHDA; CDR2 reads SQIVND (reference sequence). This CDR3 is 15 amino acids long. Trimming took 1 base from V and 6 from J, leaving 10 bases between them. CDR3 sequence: CASSIAQGGNSPLHF. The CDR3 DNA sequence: TGTGCCAGTAGTATAGCGCAGGGAGGTAATTCACCCCTCCACTTT.

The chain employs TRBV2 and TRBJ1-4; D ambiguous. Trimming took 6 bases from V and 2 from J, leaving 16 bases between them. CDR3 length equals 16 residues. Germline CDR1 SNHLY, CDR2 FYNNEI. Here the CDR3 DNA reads TGTGCCAGCAGCCCCGGCCTCCCGGGGACTAATGAAAAACTGTTTTTT. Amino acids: CASSPGLPGTNEKLFF.

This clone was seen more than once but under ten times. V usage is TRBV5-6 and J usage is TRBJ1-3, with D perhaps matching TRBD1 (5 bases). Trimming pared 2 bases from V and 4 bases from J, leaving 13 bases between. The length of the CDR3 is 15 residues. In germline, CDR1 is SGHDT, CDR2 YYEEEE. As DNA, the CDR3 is TGTGCCAGCAGCTTTTCAGCTGGGGCAGGAAACACCATATATTTT. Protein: CASSFSAGAGNTIYF.